The 10 T cell receptor beta chains reported below all come from one sample, sequenced in a study of CD8+ T cells in alopecia areata (dated by TCRdb to 2016 to 2019). The library was produced with the immunoSEQ multiplex PCR assay. RNA was extracted from all samples and reverse transcribed into cDNA as template for TCR sequencing. Drawn from immuneACCESS, this table holds only the in-frame rearrangements with V and J called that TCRdb kept. Clones are partly lost; checked studies trace under half to an unresolved V gene and leave the rest unexplained. The sample profile shows under 250,000 clones; around 66% of them were found once. Over 1% of the sample is held by the ten biggest clonotypes. The treatment or condition label here, explained by the study, means: oral pan-JAK inhibitor, 5-10 mg twice daily. The sequences come from CD4+ T cells sorted from blood, collected around week 42, from a patient treated with tofacitinib. The receptors were gathered from a human donor with alopecia areata.

The rearrangement uses TRBV29-1 and TRBJ1-1; tentatively, D is TRBD1 (5 bases). The V gene's germline CDR1 is SQVTM and CDR2 ANQGSEA. The length of the CDR3 is 14 residues. Trimming removed 1 base from V and 4 bases from J, with 13 bases in between. The CDR3 bases are TGCAGCGTTGAAGTTTCAGGGACGGGCACTGAAGCTTTCTTT. Encoded protein: CSVEVSGTGTEAFF.

The chain uses TRBV18 and TRBJ2-1, with 9 nucleotides matching TRBD1. The CDR3 contains 14 residues. V shed 2 bases, J shed 9 bases, and the junction held 5 bases outside the gene matches. Germline V gene sequence: CDR1 KGHSH, CDR2 LQKENI. CDR3 in amino acids: CASSPRTGEGEQFF. CDR3 nucleotides: TGTGCCAGCTCACCAAGGACAGGGGAAGGTGAGCAGTTCTTC.

This clone was detected only a few times. With a much larger clone just one base away, this may be a read error. The chain couples TRBV11-2 to TRBJ1-6; D is ambiguous. V was shortened by 1 base and J by 7 bases, with 5 bases between the two germline ends. Per germline, CDR1 SGHAT and CDR2 FQNNGV. The length of the CDR3 is 13 residues. In DNA form, the CDR3 reads TGTGCCAGCAGCTTAGCGCGGAATTCACCCCTCCACTTT. Its protein is CASSLARNSPLHF.

The chain carries TRBV11-2 and TRBJ2-5, with 9 bases identical to TRBD1. The CDR3 has 19 residues. Germline loops: CDR1 SGHAT, CDR2 FQNNGV. V gave up 1 base and J gave up 1 base; unmatched junction bases: 13. The CDR3 spells CASSLVSGTGSSSQETQYF. The CDR3 region has the DNA TGTGCCAGCAGCTTAGTATCTGGGACAGGGTCGTCCTCCCAAGAGACCCAGTACTTC.

The chain employs TRBV9 and TRBJ2-5, with a tentative D call TRBD1 (6 bases). V was pared by 0 bases and J by 5 bases, with 11 bases between. The CDR3 is 14 residues long. CDR1 is SGDLS and CDR2 is YYNGEE in the germline V gene. The CDR3 nucleotides are TGTGCCAGCAGCGTAGGGCAGGGGCTCGAGACCCAGTACTTC. This encodes CASSVGQGLETQYF.

This clone turned up a few times. The chain recombines TRBV11-3 with TRBJ1-1; the match to TRBD1 covers 7 bases. CDR3 length: 14 amino acids. Per germline, CDR1 SGHNT and CDR2 YENEEA. V gave up 6 bases and J gave up 1 base; unmatched junction bases: 5. Here the CDR3 reads CASRVGTENTEAFF. The CDR3 DNA reads TGTGCCAGCAGAGTCGGGACAGAGAACACTGAAGCTTTCTTT.

This chain links TRBV29-1 with TRBJ2-1; 7 nucleotides align to TRBD1. With 6 bases clipped from V and 7 bases from J, the junction kept 15 bases outside the gene matches. In germline, CDR1 is SQVTM, CDR2 ANQGSEA. The CDR3 is 15 residues long. The DNA of the CDR3 is TGCAGCGTCACCCCACACGACAGGGATAGGAATGAGCAGTTCTTC. Translated, it gives CSVTPHDRDRNEQFF.

This clone was picked up one time. The chain carries TRBV5-1 and TRBJ1-1, with D maybe TRBD1 (6 bases). This CDR3 spans 14 amino acids. V was trimmed by 0 bases and J by 4 bases, leaving 10 bases between them. The germline CDR1 and CDR2 sequences are SGHRS and YFSETQ. The CDR3 nucleotides read TGCGCCAGCAGCTTGGCCGTAGGGGGCACTGAAGCTTTCTTT. The encoded protein is CASSLAVGGTEAFF.

This clone was counted only a few times. The J gene is TRBJ2-2, the V gene TRBV7-2, with D tentatively TRBD2 (6 bases). Per the germline V gene, CDR1 is SGHTA and CDR2 is FQGNSA. Between the trimmed V and J ends, which lost 3 bases and 8 bases, there was a span of 13 bases. CDR3 size: 14 residues. For the CDR3, the DNA is TGTGCCAGCAGCTTCGGGACTGGGGTGGGGGAGCTGTTTTTT. Its protein is CASSFGTGVGELFF.

The CDR3 bases are TGTGCCAGCAGTTTTGTGAACACTGAAGCTTTCTTT. The encoded protein is CASSFVNTEAFF. The chain joins TRBV25-1 to TRBJ1-1; the D is unclear. Per germline, CDR1 MGHDK and CDR2 SYGVNS. Trimming cost V 5 bases and J 0 bases, with 4 bases left between them. The CDR3 runs 12 residues. Combining the CDR3 with reference TRBV25-1 and TRBJ1-1 gives the whole variable domain EADIYQTPRYLVIGTGKKITLECSQTMGHDKMYWYQQDPGMELHLIHYSYGVNSTEKGDLSSESTVSRIRTEHFPLTLESARPSHTSQYLCASSFVNTEAFFGQGTRLTVV.